One sample yielded the 11 T cell receptor beta chains listed below, sequenced in a study of cytomegalovirus exposure and HLA in healthy donors. PCR employed 60 Vbeta and 13 Jbeta primers. Assay: immunoSEQ multiplex PCR; the TCRdb copy retains only in-frame clones and omits some. Among 150,000 to 200,000 clones, 80% were seen once, and the ten largest hold under 0.75%. The sequencing input was PBMCs. The origin of the receptors is a boy aged 10-17 years in good health and CMV-seronegative.

The chain couples TRBV11-3 to TRBJ1-1; the D gene is possibly TRBD1 (6 bases). Germline CDR1 is SGHNT and CDR2 is YENEEA. There are 14 residues in the CDR3. V was clipped by 5 bases and J by 1 base, with 11 bases between them. The chain's CDR3 is CASSVRQENTEAFF. For the CDR3, the DNA is TGTGCCAGCAGCGTCCGACAGGAGAACACTGAAGCTTTCTTT.

CDR3 sequence reads: CASRASGGGYYGYTF. CDR3 in DNA: TGTGCCAGCAGGGCATCAGGGGGTGGCTACTATGGCTACACCTTC. The rearrangement uses TRBV2 and TRBJ1-2; 7 bases map to TRBD1. Looked up from germline, CDR1 is SNHLY and CDR2 is FYNNEI. There are 15 residues in the CDR3. After removal of 6 bases from V and 3 bases from J, the junction contained 10 bases not matched to a gene.

The V and J genes are TRBV28 and TRBJ2-1; 10 positions match TRBD2. This CDR3 region has 14 residues. CDR1 is MDHEN, CDR2 SYDVKM, per germline. V was clipped by 5 bases and J by 4 bases; unmatched bases: 2. DNA for the CDR3: TGTGCCAGCAGTAGCGGGAGGGTTTACAATGAGCAGTTCTTC. Encoded protein: CASSSGRVYNEQFF.

This clone was detected a few times. The rearrangement joins TRBV7-2 to TRBJ1-1; D call uncertain. This CDR3 is 12 amino acids long. With 3 bases removed from V and 3 bases from J, the gap between germline ends came to 5 bases. Germline values: CDR1 SGHTA, CDR2 FQGNSA. CDR3 loop: CASSFEHTEAFF. The CDR3 DNA sequence: TGTGCCAGCAGCTTTGAGCACACTGAAGCTTTCTTT. The full variable domain, rest sourced from reference TRBV7-2 and TRBJ1-1, is GAGVSQSPSNKVTEKGKDVELRCDPISGHTALYWYRQSLGQGLEFLIYFQGNSAPDKSGLPSDRFSAERTGGSVSTLTIQRTQQEDSAVYLCASSFEHTEAFFGQGTRLTVV.

This chain connects TRBV30 to TRBJ2-2; a weak D match, TRBD2 (6 bases). The CDR3 sequence is 12 residues long. V was pared by 3 bases and J by 6 bases, with 8 bases between. Germline V CDR1 and CDR2: GTSNPN, SVGIG (reference sequence). CDR3 protein: CAWSRGSGELFF. CDR3 coding DNA: TGTGCCTGGAGCCGGGGGTCCGGGGAGCTGTTTTTT.

The CDR3 loop is CASSARTVNTEAFF. CDR3 nucleotide sequence: TGTGCCAGCAGCGCCCGGACAGTGAACACTGAAGCTTTCTTT. This chain connects TRBV11-1 to TRBJ1-1; possibly TRBD1 for D (6 bases). Looked up from germline, CDR1 is SGHAT and CDR2 is FQDESV (reference sequence). The V end lost 5 bases, the J end lost 0 bases, and 10 bases lay between the germline ends. The CDR3 consists of 14 residues.

Regarding this clone: An end of the junction differs from the germline gene, which may be a read error. The sample contains more than one DNA sequence encoding this CDR3. This sequence joins TRBV12-5 and TRBJ1-3; D not resolved. This CDR3 region has 14 residues. The germline V gene has CDR1 LGHNT and CDR2 FRNRAP. CDR3 DNA sequence: TGCGCTAGTGGTTTGGTACTAAAGAGAAACACCATATATTTT. Protein: CASGLVLKRNTIYF.

The rearrangement joins TRBV9 to TRBJ1-2; D remains ambiguous. The CDR3 is made up of 13 amino acids. With 6 bases removed from V and 1 base from J, the gap between germline ends came to 10 bases. The germline gives CDR1 SGDLS, CDR2 YYNGEE. The CDR3 reads CASTPEVNYGYTF. CDR3 nucleotide sequence: TGTGCCAGCACGCCCGAGGTTAACTATGGCTACACCTTC.

Remarks on this clone: Within the sample, other DNA sequences also encode this same CDR3. The chain links TRBV5-4 to TRBJ1-1; no definite D call. V shed 2 bases and J shed 5 bases, with 7 bases lying between them. The CDR3 has 12 residues. Germline CDR1 SGHNT, CDR2 YYREEE (reference sequence). The CDR3 bases are TGTGCCAGCAGCTTCGGGGAAACTGAAGCTTTCTTT. This translates into CASSFGETEAFF.

The chain carries TRBV7-8 and TRBJ2-7; 10 bases are shared with TRBD2. The CDR3 runs to 16 residues. CDR1 is SGHVS, CDR2 FQNEAQ, per germline. J was trimmed by 7 bases and V by 4 bases; bases with no gene match: 13. The CDR3 bases are TGTGCCAGCAGCTCGCAAGCGGGAGGGACAGCGGGGGAGCAGTACTTC. It encodes CASSSQAGGTAGEQYF.

This chain links TRBV5-6 with TRBJ1-1; TRBD1 might be the D (6 bases). The CDR3 consists of 13 residues. The V end was cut by 5 bases, the J end by 4 bases, with 12 bases between. The germline CDR1 and CDR2 sequences are SGHDT and YYEEEE. The CDR3 reads CASSYGQRTEAFF. The CDR3 coding sequence is TGTGCCAGCAGTTATGGACAGCGCACTGAAGCTTTCTTT. Together with reference TRBV5-6 and TRBJ1-1, the CDR3 gives the full variable domain: DAGVTQSPTHLIKTRGQQVTLRCSPKSGHDTVSWYQQALGQGPQFIFQYYEEEERQRGNFPDRFSGHQFPNYSSELNVNALLLGDSALYLCASSYGQRTEAFFGQGTRLTVV.